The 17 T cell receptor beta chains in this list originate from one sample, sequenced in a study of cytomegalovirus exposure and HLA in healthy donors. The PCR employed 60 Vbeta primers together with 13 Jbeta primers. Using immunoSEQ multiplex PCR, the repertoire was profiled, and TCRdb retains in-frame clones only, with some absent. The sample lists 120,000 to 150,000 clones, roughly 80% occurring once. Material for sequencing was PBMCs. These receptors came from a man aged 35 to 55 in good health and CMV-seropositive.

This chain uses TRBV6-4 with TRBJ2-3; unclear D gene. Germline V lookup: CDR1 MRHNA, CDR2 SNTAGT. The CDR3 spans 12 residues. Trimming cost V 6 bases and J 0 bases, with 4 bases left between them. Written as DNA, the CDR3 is TGTGCCAGCAGGAGTAGCACAGATACGCAGTATTTT. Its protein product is CASRSSTDTQYF.

CDR3: CASTVQGNSPNTEAFF. CDR3 nucleotide sequence: TGTGCCAGTACGGTCCAGGGGAATTCCCCTAACACTGAAGCTTTCTTT. The chain couples TRBV19 to TRBJ1-1; D is perhaps TRBD1 (6 bases). The CDR3 runs 16 residues. Germline assignment: CDR1 LNHDA and CDR2 SQIVND (reference sequence). Trimming left V 7 bases short and J 2 bases short, with 20 bases between.

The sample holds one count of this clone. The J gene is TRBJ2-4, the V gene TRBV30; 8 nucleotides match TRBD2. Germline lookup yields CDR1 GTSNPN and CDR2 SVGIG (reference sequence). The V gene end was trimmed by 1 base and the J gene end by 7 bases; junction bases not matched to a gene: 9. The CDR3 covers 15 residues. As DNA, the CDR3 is TGTGCCTGGAGTGCCGGGGGGGGCAGGAGGAACATTCAGTACTTC. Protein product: CAWSAGGGRRNIQYF.

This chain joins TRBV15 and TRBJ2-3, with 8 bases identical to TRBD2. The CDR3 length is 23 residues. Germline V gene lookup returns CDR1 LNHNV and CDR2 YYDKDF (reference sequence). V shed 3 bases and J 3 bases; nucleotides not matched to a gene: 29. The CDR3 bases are TGTGCCACCAGCAGTTACGGCGCCCCAAGGGGGGTGACTAGCGCGAAAGGAACAGATACGCAGTATTTT. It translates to CATSSYGAPRGVTSAKGTDTQYF.

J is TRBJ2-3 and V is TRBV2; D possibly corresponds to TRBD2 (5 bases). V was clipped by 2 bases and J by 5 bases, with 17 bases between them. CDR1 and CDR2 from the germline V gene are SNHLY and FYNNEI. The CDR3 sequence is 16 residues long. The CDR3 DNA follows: TGTGCCAGCAGTGAATTGGGTGGGAGCATTGGAGATACGCAGTATTTT. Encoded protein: CASSELGGSIGDTQYF.

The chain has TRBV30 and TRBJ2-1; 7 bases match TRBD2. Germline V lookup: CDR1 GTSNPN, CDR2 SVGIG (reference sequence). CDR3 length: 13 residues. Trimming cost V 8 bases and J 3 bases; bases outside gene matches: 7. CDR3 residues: CAASWGGYNEQFF. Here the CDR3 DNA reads TGTGCCGCATCTTGGGGGGGCTACAATGAGCAGTTCTTC.

The CDR3 region has the DNA TGTGCCAGCAGTTACGGCGGGAGGGCCCGGCTGGAGACCCAGTACTTC. Its translation is CASSYGGRARLETQYF. The chain is built from TRBV6-6 and TRBJ2-5, with TRBD2 matching over 9 bases. Germline lookup yields CDR1 MNHNY and CDR2 SVGAGI (reference sequence). The CDR3 is 16 amino acids. V was clipped by 2 bases and J by 5 bases; unmatched bases: 9.

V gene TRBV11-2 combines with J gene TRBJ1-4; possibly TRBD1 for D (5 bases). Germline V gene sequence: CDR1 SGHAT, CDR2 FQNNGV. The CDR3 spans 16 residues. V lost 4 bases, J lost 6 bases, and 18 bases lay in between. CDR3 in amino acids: CASSSSTGVLDEKLFF. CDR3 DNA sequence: TGTGCCAGCAGCTCCAGCACGGGGGTGCTGGATGAAAAACTGTTTTTT.

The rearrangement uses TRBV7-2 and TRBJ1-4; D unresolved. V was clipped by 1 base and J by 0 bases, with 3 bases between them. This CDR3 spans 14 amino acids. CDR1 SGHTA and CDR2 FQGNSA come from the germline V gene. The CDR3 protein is CASSLGATNEKLFF. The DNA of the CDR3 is TGTGCCAGCAGCTTAGGCGCAACTAATGAAAAACTGTTTTTT.

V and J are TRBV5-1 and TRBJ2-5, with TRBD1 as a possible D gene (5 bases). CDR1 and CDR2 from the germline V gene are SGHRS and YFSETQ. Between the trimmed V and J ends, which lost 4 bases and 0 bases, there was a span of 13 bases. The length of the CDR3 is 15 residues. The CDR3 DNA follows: TGCGCCAGCAGCCTGGGGCCGTCGTACCAAGAGACCCAGTACTTC. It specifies CASSLGPSYQETQYF.

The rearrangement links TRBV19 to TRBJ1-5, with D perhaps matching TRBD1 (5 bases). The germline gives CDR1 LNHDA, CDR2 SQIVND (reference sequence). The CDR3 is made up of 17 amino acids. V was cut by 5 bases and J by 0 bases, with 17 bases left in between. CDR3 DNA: TGTGCCAGTAGTGCGTCTGGACAATCTCATAGCAATCAGCCCCAGCATTTT. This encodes CASSASGQSHSNQPQHF.

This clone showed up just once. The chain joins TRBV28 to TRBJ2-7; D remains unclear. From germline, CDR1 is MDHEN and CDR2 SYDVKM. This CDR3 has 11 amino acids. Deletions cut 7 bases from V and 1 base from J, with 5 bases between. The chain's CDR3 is CASISSYEQYF. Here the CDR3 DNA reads TGTGCCAGCATTAGTTCCTACGAGCAGTACTTC.

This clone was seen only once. CDR3 residues: CASSRDRGEETQYF. CDR3 bases: TGTGCCAGCAGCCGCGACAGGGGGGAAGAGACCCAGTACTTC. The rearrangement uses TRBV4-2 and TRBJ2-5; 9 nucleotides line up with TRBD1. Losses at the gene ends were 4 bases for V and 3 bases for J; bases not matched to a gene: 3. Germline loops: CDR1 LGHNA, CDR2 YNFKEQ. The CDR3 totals 14 residues.

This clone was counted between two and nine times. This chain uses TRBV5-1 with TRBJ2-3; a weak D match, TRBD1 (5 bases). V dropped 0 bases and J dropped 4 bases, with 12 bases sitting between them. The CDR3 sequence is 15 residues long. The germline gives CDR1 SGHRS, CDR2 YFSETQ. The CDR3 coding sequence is TGCGCCAGCAGCTTGGGGGGCCAGAACGCAGATACGCAGTATTTT. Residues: CASSLGGQNADTQYF.

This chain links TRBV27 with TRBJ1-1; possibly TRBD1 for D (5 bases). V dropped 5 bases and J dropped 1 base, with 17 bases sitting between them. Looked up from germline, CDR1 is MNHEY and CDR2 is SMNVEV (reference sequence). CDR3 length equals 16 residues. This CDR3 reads CASSPQSGGGNTEAFF. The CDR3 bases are TGTGCCAGCAGTCCACAAAGCGGGGGGGGGAACACTGAAGCTTTCTTT.

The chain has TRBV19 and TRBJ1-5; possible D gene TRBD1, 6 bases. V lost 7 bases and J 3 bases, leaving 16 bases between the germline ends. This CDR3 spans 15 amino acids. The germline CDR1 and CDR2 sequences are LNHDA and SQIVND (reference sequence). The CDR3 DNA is TGTGCCAGTAAGATACCAGGACAGAACAATCAGCCCCAGCATTTT. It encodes CASKIPGQNNQPQHF.

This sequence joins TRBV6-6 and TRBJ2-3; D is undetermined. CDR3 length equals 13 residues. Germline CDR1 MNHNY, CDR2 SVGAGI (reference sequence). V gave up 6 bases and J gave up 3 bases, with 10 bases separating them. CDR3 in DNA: TGTGCCAGCAGCCAAGTACTGACAGATACGCAGTATTTT. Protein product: CASSQVLTDTQYF.